The T cell receptor (beta chain) under discussion was sequenced for a study of beta chain features in type 1 diabetes. In its sample, this clone was seen a few times. What it binds is unknown. Whole-study findings and limits: Shortening of TCRB CDR3s, moderate but significant, appeared in all four CD4+ subsets of Type 1 diabetes patients. The analysis here could not establish whether HLA type shapes TCRB rearrangement.

The CDR3 runs 13 residues. V shed 6 bases and J 3 bases; nucleotides not matched to a gene: 8. Germline CDR1 is SQVTM and CDR2 is ANQGSEA. Expressed TCRB transcripts got sequenced, as all isolated RNA was reverse transcribed. Clones were sequenced by immunoSEQ multiplex PCR, and TCRdb holds only the in-frame ones, with some missing. The repertoire holds approximately 120,000 clones, with 17% as singletons. The gene calls are TRBV29-1 and TRBJ2-7; 7 nucleotides line up with TRBD1. The specimen was central memory CD4+ T cells from blood. The clonotype originates from a man younger than 35 with type 1 diabetes. CDR3: CSVGSGQRYEQYF. CDR3 DNA: TGCAGCGTAGGGTCGGGACAGCGCTACGAGCAGTACTTC.